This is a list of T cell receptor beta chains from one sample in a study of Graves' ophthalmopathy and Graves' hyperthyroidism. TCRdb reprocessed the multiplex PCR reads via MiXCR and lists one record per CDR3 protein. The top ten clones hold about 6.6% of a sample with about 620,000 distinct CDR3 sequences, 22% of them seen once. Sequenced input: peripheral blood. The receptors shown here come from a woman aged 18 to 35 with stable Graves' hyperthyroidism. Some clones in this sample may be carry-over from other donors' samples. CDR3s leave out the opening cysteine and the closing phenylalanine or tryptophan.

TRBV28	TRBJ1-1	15	ASSLWGTGGRHTEAF
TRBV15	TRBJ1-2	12	ATRSNDRVYGYT
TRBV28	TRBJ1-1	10	ASSQRQGEAF
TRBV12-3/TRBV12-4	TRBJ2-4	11	ASTWAAKNIKY
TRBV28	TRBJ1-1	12	ASSAPGQGSEAF
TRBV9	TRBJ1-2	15	ASSVERTGAYPWGYT
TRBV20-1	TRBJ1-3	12	TARNRESGNTIY
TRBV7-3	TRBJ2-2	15	ASSLFGLATHTGELF
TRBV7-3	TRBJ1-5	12	AISLTGYNQPQH
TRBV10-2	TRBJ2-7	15	ASRATASGLALREQY
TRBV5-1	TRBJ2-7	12	ASRGPGITYEQY
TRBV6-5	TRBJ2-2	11	ASSRSGAGELF
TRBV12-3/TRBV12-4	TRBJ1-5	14	ASSLAGNRYNQPQH
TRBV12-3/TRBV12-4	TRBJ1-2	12	ASSGGQGRYGYT
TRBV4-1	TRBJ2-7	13	ASRAQVGGTYEQY
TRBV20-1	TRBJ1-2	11	SAPLAGSYDYT
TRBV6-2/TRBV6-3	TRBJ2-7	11	ASSYDMSYEQY
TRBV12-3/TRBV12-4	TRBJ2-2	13	ASGLRGLNTGELF
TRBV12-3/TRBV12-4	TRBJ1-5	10	ASTEGNQPQH
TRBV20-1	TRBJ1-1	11	SARSQIGTEAF
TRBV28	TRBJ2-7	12	ASSVTGGKGEQY
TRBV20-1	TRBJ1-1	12	SALTDRGGAEAF
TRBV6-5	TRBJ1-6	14	ASSYGQSVLEFPLH
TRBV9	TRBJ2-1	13	ASSGLGGKNNEQF
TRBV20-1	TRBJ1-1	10	SASFRVTEAF
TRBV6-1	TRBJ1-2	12	ASSDPGALRGYT
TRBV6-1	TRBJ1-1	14	ASSERLGGVNTEAF